This entry is about one T cell receptor (beta chain). The repertoire was sequenced with immunoSEQ multiplex PCR; TCRdb's copy has only in-frame clones and lacks some. The data show under 200,000 clones, approximately 84% seen once. Trimming cost V 7 bases and J 2 bases; bases outside gene matches: 11. The CDR3 spans 18 residues. Germline V gene lookup returns CDR1 SNHLY and CDR2 FYNNEI. This entry is derived from a study of blood T cell repertoires in COVID-19. The source is a young man with active or convalescent COVID-19. This sequence joins TRBV2 and TRBJ2-5, with 15 bases that match TRBD2. The sequencing sample was made of peripheral blood. The CDR3 coding sequence is TGTGCCAGCAAACCAGGACTAGCGGGAGGGATCCGACAAGAGACCCAGTACTTC. Its translation: CASKPGLAGGIRQETQYF.